This T cell receptor (beta chain) was recovered during a study of T-cell reconstitution after alpha-beta-depleted transplantation in children. V was clipped by 3 bases and J by 3 bases, with 19 bases between them. Germline CDR1 LNHNV, CDR2 YYDKDF (reference sequence). There are 17 residues in the CDR3. This sample's TCRbeta library carried unique molecular identifier barcodes. MiXCR, applied by TCRdb to the PCR reads, yields one record per CDR3 protein. This table has 600,000 to 700,000 distinct CDR3 sequences, roughly 15% appearing once. This clonotype appeared once. This sequence was found in a human donor who donated a stem cell graft to a child with acute myeloid leukemia. Source: PBMCs from the stem cell graft donor, taken from the stem cell graft. The V gene is TRBV15, the J gene TRBJ2-3; D may be TRBD1 (6 bases). This CDR3 is CATSRDLGAQATDTQYF. CDR3 DNA sequence: TGTGCCACCAGCAGGGACTTGGGGGCGCAGGCAACAGATACGCAGTATTTT.